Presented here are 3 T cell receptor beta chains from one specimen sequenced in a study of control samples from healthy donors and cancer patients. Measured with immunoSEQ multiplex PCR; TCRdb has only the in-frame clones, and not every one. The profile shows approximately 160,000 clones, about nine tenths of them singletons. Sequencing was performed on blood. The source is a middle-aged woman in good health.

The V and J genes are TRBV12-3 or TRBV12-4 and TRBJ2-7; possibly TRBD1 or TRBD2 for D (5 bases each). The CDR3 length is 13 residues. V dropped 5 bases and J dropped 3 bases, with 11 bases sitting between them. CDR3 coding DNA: TGTGCCAGCAGTGAGGGCAGGGTCTACGAGCAGTACTTC. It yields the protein CASSEGRVYEQYF.

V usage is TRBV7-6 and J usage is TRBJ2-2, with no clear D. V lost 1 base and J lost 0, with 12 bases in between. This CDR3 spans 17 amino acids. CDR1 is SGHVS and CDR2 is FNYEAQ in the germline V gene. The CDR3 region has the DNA TGTGCCAGCAGCTTAGAGGTGGGAAGTGCGAACACCGGGGAGCTGTTTTTT. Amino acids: CASSLEVGSANTGELFF.

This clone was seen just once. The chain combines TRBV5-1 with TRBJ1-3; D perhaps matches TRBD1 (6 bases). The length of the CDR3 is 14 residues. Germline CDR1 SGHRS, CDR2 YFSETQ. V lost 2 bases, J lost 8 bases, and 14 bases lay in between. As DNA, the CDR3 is TGCGCCAGCAGCTTCGCAGGGGCGCAGGACACCATATATTTT. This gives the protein CASSFAGAQDTIYF.